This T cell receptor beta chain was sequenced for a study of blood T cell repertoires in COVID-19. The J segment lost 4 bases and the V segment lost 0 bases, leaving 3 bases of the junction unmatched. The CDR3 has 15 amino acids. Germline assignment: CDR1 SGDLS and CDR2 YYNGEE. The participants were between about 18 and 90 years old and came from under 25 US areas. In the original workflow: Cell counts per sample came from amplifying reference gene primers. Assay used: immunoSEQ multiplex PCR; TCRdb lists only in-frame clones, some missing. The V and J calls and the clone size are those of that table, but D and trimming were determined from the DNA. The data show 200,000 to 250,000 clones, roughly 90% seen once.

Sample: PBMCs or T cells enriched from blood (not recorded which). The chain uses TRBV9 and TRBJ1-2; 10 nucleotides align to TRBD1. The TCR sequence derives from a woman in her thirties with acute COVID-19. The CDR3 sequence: CASSVGQGATYGYTF. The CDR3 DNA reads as TGTGCCAGCAGCGTAGGACAGGGGGCCACCTATGGCTACACCTTC.